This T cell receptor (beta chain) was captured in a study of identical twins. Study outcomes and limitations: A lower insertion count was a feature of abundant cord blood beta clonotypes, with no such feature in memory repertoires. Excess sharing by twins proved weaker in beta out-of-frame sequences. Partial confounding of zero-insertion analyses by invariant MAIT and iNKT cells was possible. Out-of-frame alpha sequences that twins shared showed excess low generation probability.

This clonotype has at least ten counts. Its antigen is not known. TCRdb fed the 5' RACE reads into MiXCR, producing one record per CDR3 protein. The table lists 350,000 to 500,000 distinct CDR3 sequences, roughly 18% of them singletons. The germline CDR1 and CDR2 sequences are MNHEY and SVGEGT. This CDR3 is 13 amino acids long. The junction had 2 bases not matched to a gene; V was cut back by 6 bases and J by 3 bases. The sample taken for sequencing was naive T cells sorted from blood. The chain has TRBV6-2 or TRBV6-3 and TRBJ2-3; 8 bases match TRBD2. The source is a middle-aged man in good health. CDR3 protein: CASRPGGTDTQYF. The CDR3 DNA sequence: TGTGCCAGCAGGCCGGGAGGGACAGATACGCAGTATTTT.